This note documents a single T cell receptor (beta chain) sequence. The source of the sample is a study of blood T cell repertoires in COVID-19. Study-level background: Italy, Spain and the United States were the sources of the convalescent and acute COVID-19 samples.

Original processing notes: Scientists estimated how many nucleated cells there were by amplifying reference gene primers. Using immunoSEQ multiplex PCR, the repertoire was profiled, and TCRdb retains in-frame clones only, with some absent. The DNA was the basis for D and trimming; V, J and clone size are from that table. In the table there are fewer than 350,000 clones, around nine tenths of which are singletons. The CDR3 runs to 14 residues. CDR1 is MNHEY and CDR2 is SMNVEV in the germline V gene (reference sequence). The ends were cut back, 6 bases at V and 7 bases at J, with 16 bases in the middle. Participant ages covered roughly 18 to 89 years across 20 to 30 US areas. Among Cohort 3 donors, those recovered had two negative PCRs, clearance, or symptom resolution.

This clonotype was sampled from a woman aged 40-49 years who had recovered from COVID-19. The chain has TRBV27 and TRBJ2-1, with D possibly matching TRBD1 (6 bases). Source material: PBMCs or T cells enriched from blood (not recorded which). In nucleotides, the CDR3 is TGTGCCAGCAGCCCAGGGGATGTCCCAAATGAGCAGTTCTTC. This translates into CASSPGDVPNEQFF.